This T cell receptor beta chain is drawn from a study of monozygotic twins with inflammatory bowel disease. General study findings and limits: IBD patients, compared with healthy twins, shared fewer clonotypes with others (especially with disease activity). Twins classed as concordant or discordant showed no difference in repertoire similarity, possibly from limited power.

The length of the CDR3 is 15 residues. Germline V lookup: CDR1 SGHDT, CDR2 YYEEEE. From the 5' RACE reads, TCRdb lists one entry per CDR3 protein and no DNA. The record lists over 100,000 distinct CDR3 sequences, of which the ten most abundant hold under 15%. In the case of this clonotype: Its antigen is unidentified.

What was sequenced was blood. V usage is TRBV5-6 and J usage is TRBJ1-6; the D gene TCRdb calls, TRBD1, cannot be checked with no DNA. The TCR was taken from a human donor with ulcerative colitis or Crohn's disease, or a healthy co-twin of an affected twin (not recorded which). This chain's CDR3 is CASSLWQGIVSPLHF.